These 16 T cell receptor beta chains came from one sample sequenced in a study of CD4 and CD8 cells across lung adenocarcinoma regions. TCRdb re-called the PCR reads through MiXCR, storing one row per CDR3 protein. This table holds approximately 6,000 distinct CDR3 sequences, about half found once. Sequenced input: CD8+ T cells from the margin of a lung tumor. The receptors shown here come from a male donor with lung adenocarcinoma. The CD4 and CD8 labels of this study may be unreliable.

V is TRBV9 and J is TRBJ2-5; 10 nucleotides line up with TRBD2. This CDR3 is 16 amino acids long. The J segment lost 2 bases and the V segment lost 0 bases, leaving 4 bases of the junction unmatched. Germline V CDR1 and CDR2: SGDLS, YYNGEE. In DNA form, the CDR3 reads TGTGCCAGCAGCGTAGCTCTAGCGGGAGTTCAAGAGACCCAGTACTTC. It codes for CASSVALAGVQETQYF.

This clonotype was picked up a small number of times. The chain combines TRBV5-1 with TRBJ2-4, with a weak D call TRBD2 (6 bases). Trimming removed 0 bases from V and 9 bases from J, with 10 bases in between. This CDR3 contains 13 residues. CDR1 and CDR2 from the germline V gene are SGHRS and YFSETQ. In DNA form, the CDR3 reads TGCGCCAGCAGCTTGGTGGAGGGCGGCATTCAGTACTTC. Protein: CASSLVEGGIQYF.

A single count supports this clonotype. This chain uses TRBV9 with TRBJ2-1; the match to TRBD2 covers 10 bases. Judging by the DNA end, TRBJ2-5 fits better; the J call may be wrong. The V gene's germline CDR1 is SGDLS and CDR2 YYNGEE. The CDR3 has 15 amino acids. The CDR3 spells CASSVEGTSEETQYF. In nucleotides, the CDR3 is TGTGCCAGCAGCGTAGAAGGGACTAGCGAGGAGACCCAGTACTTC.

This clonotype turned up a few times. This CDR3 is CASSEVATSYEQYF. The CDR3 DNA sequence: TGTGCCAGCAGTGAAGTCGCCACGTCCTACGAGCAGTACTTC. This chain joins TRBV6-1 and TRBJ2-7; D is unresolved. The CDR3 consists of 14 residues. Germline assignment: CDR1 MNHNS and CDR2 SASEGT. Trimming cost V 1 base and J 1 base, with 8 bases left between them.

This clonotype occurred a few times. This chain links TRBV6-1 with TRBJ1-4; no clear D gene. The V end was cut by 7 bases, the J end by 8 bases, with 14 bases between. CDR3 length: 13 amino acids. Per the germline V gene, CDR1 is MNHNS and CDR2 is SASEGT. CDR3 sequence reads: CASNKWNGEKLFF. CDR3 nucleotides: TGTGCCAGCAATAAATGGAACGGGGAAAAACTGTTTTTT.

This clonotype has more than one count but fewer than ten. The CDR3: CATSRDLGKQFF. The CDR3 DNA sequence: TGTGCCACCAGCAGAGACCTCGGTAAGCAGTTCTTC. The chain recombines TRBV15 with TRBJ2-1; no firm D call. Trimming took 0 bases from V and 11 from J, leaving 8 bases between them. CDR1 and CDR2 (germline): LNHNV, YYDKDF (reference sequence). The CDR3 consists of 12 residues.

This clonotype was detected a few times. J is TRBJ2-1 and V is TRBV27, with TRBD1 identical over 9 bases. The J call may be in error: the DNA end matches TRBJ2-7 better. The CDR3 totals 19 residues. CDR1 MNHEY and CDR2 SMNVEV come from the germline V gene (reference sequence). The CDR3 loop reads CASSRWKVVRDRVFHEQYF. The CDR3 DNA reads TGTGCCAGCAGTCGGTGGAAAGTTGTGAGGGACAGGGTCTTCCACGAGCAGTACTTC.

The genes are TRBV27 and TRBJ2-2; TRBD1 matches 10 bases. Germline V CDR1 and CDR2: MNHEY, SMNVEV (reference sequence). The CDR3 runs 15 residues. The junction had 5 bases not matched to a gene; V was cut back by 4 bases and J by 6 bases. The CDR3, as DNA: TGTGCCAGCAGTTCTACCGGGACAGGGGCCGGGGAGCTGTTTTTT. Its protein is CASSSTGTGAGELFF.

Of note for this clonotype: At one of its ends the junction is not consistent with the germline gene, which may arise from a read error. V usage is TRBV6-1 and J usage is TRBJ2-5; D is perhaps TRBD2 (7 bases). Germline CDR1 MNHNS, CDR2 SASEGT. The CDR3 sequence is 14 residues long. This chain's CDR3 is CAGKGGADKDTQYF. The CDR3 nucleotides are TGTGCGGGCAAGGGGGGGGCGGACAAAGATACGCAGTATTTC.

This chain joins TRBV4-1 and TRBJ2-3; 10 nucleotides align to TRBD2. There are 22 residues in the CDR3. CDR1 is MGHRA, CDR2 YSYEKL, per germline. V was clipped by 2 bases and J by 12 bases; unmatched bases: 32. In DNA, the CDR3 is TGCGCCAGCAGCCAATTGGTGCGGGGAAGCGGGAGGGCGGGCGGCGTCACAGAGACCCAGTATTTT. Encoded protein: CASSQLVRGSGRAGGVTETQYF.

In this sample, this clonotype turned up a few times. A read error may produce the germline difference seen at one junction end. V gene TRBV7-7 combines with J gene TRBJ2-3; TRBD2 matches at 7 bases. This CDR3 has 16 amino acids. CDR1 and CDR2 (germline): SSHAT, FNYEAQ (reference sequence). The CDR3 nucleotides are TGTGCTAGCAGCTTAGTCTGGACTAGTACAGAAGATACGCAGTATTTT. Its translation: CASSLVWTSTEDTQYF.

The V gene is TRBV7-2, the J gene TRBJ2-1; 7 positions match TRBD2. The CDR3 is 16 amino acids. After removal of 2 bases from V and 2 bases from J, the junction contained 6 bases not matched to a gene. The germline gives CDR1 SGHTA, CDR2 FQGNSA. The CDR3 spells CASSLRGGSTYNEQFF. DNA for the CDR3: TGTGCCAGCAGCTTAAGGGGCGGGAGCACCTACAATGAGCAGTTCTTC.

This clonotype appeared many times. The V gene is TRBV7-6, the J gene TRBJ2-7, with TRBD2 identical over 12 bases. Germline values: CDR1 SGHVS, CDR2 FNYEAQ. V gave up 5 bases and J gave up 1 base; unmatched junction bases: 3. CDR3 size: 15 residues. This CDR3 reads CASSDTSGGSYEQYF. DNA of the CDR3: TGTGCCAGCAGCGACACTAGCGGGGGGTCCTACGAGCAGTACTTC.

This rearrangement joins TRBV6-5 to TRBJ2-1, with TRBD1 matching 11 bases. Per the germline V gene, CDR1 is MNHEY and CDR2 is SVGAGI. This CDR3 is built from 14 residues. J gave up 6 bases and V 4 bases, and 2 bases lay outside the gene matches. DNA of the CDR3: TGTGCCAGCAGTTCCGGGACAGGGGGCAATGAGCAGTTCTTC. This encodes CASSSGTGGNEQFF.

With respect to this clonotype: As the CDR3 is not closed by the conserved phenylalanine or tryptophan, this likely results from a read error. The DNA is left out, because the CDR3 cannot be placed on it with certainty; the CDR3 is given as TCRdb lists it. This rearrangement joins TRBV10-2 to TRBJ2-5; the D call in the table, TRBD1, was not verified against the DNA. The germline V gene has CDR1 WSHSY and CDR2 SAAADI. The CDR3 is 16 amino acids long, termini counted. The CDR3 reads CASSESITNSGRTQLL.

This clonotype occurred many times. The genes are TRBV6-1 and TRBJ2-7; perhaps TRBD1 as D (5 bases). V lost 4 bases and J lost 0, with 19 bases in between. In germline, CDR1 is MNHNS, CDR2 SASEGT. This CDR3 region has 17 residues. The CDR3 sequence: CASSVAGLQFFSYEQYF. The DNA for the CDR3 is TGTGCCAGCAGTGTGGCAGGGCTTCAATTCTTCTCCTACGAGCAGTACTTC.